The sequence of this T cell receptor beta chain was determined in a study of tumor-infiltrating T cells and Merkel cell polyomavirus (dated 2017 in TCRdb). For context, the study as a whole: CD8+ T cells specific for the Merkel cell polyomavirus KLL epitope were examined in Merkel cell carcinoma patients. Patients presented at varying disease stages and were followed for a median of roughly 2.5 years, with a range of 1. Patients received varied, non-standardized therapies including chemotherapy, radiation and immunotherapies. TRB sequencing was performed on KLL-tetramer-sorted cells from blood or tumor-infiltrating lymphocytes in approximately 15 samples, as well as on approximately twelve matched whole-tumor samples. The majority of whole-tumor samples consisted of 25-micron curls cut from formalin-fixed, paraffin-embedded tissue blocks. Across the study, one tumor sample was obtained as a frozen nodal tumor digest and one as a flash-frozen core biopsy of a metastasis. Summary of the overall study and its limitations: The small sample size of the study (n of about 13 patients) is recognized as a limitation. KLL-specific TRB repertoires were found to be diverse and largely private, with only one public clonotype, shared by two patients, identified among a few hundred unique sequences. Because only a single viral epitope was studied, T cells directed against other Merkel cell polyomavirus epitopes were not captured. Significantly improved MCC-specific survival was associated with a higher intratumoral fraction of KLL-specific T cells (about 1.8-20% versus 0-0.14%). A greater number of unique KLL-specific clonotypes in tumors (5-108 vs 0-3) was associated with a significant advantage in MCC-specific survival (P = 0.0051).

Libraries were prepared through the immunoSEQ multiplex PCR assay. Genomic DNA extraction, TRB sequencing and normalization were carried out by Adaptive Biotechnologies (Seattle, WA). As for the original processing: Clonality was computed as one minus Shannon entropy of productive TRB sequences normalized by log2 of unique productive sequences. KLL-specific clonotypes in tumors were identified by matching TCRbeta CDR3 amino acid sequences to those from the tetramer-sorted sample of each patient. As stored in TCRdb, this immuneACCESS dataset retains in-frame rearrangements with V and J assigned. A fraction of the clones does not appear; measured against another copy, unresolved V genes explain less than half of the discrepancy, and the remainder lacks a known reason. Clonal size and the V and J genes are those of that table, whereas D and trimming came from the DNA. Recorded for this sample are 25,000 or so clones; nearly 90% of them occurred a single time. The top ten clonotypes cover around 2.8% of the sample.

All patients' tumors stained robustly positive for Merkel cell polyomavirus Large T antigen by immunohistochemistry. The study included about twelve Merkel cell carcinoma patients who had robust KLL-tetramer+ populations, above 0.04% of CD8+ T cells, in blood and/or cultured TIL. All patients were identified as Caucasian, and a median age of roughly 65 years (range 50 to 77 years) was recorded. Lymph node tumors were analyzed for patients with unknown primaries presenting with nodal disease, or where primary tissue was insufficient. The germline V gene sets CDR1 to SGHVS and CDR2 to FQNEAQ. Germline trimming: 3 bases from V, 3 bases from J; junction bases outside gene matches: 6. From its cysteine to its phenylalanine, the CDR3 spans 15 amino acids. The only DNA kept is the CDR3, 45 bases in frame from the first base. Note on this clone: No antigen is known for it. No per-base quality is available; no much larger clone lies one base away.

The V gene is TRBV7-8 and the J gene is TRBJ2-3, with 7 bases matching TRBD1. This receptor was obtained from a man aged 50 to 60 with Merkel cell carcinoma. Sequencing was done on a sample of lymph node tissue. The DNA sequence is TGTGCCAGCAGCTTGAGGGGGCCGGAGACAGATACGCAGTATTTT. Translated, this gives CASSLRGPETDTQYF.